These T cell receptor beta chains were read from a single sample in a study of cytomegalovirus exposure and HLA in healthy donors. Libraries were prepared by immunoSEQ multiplex PCR; TCRdb keeps only in-frame clonotypes and omits some of them. Among approximately 110,000 clones listed, about 81% were seen once. Input material: PBMCs. The receptors derive from a woman younger than 45 in good health and CMV-seronegative. CDR3s include the opening cysteine and the closing phenylalanine or tryptophan. The D gene is left open where the match is weak. Clone size, where shown, is once, few, many, or a class for clones that have expanded.

v_call	clone_size	j_call	d_call	cdr3_aa	cdr3_nt
TRBV6-1	few	TRBJ2-4	TRBD1	CASSEGQGVKNIQYF	TGTGCCAGCAGTGAAGGACAGGGGGTCAAAAACATTCAGTACTTC
TRBV7-8	-	TRBJ2-5	TRBD2	CASGAGVQETQYF	TGTGCCAGCGGAGCGGGAGTCCAAGAGACCCAGTACTTC
TRBV6-6	-	TRBJ2-2	-	CASSYRASRNTGELFF	TGTGCCAGCAGTTACCGGGCTAGCCGGAACACCGGGGAGCTGTTTTTT
TRBV7-3	-	TRBJ2-5	TRBD2	CASSPRLAEQETQYF	TGTGCCAGCAGCCCCAGACTAGCGGAACAAGAGACCCAGTACTTC
TRBV11-1	-	TRBJ1-2	TRBD1	CASSAANGQDGYTF	TGTGCCAGCAGCGCAGCCAATGGACAGGATGGCTACACCTTC
TRBV6-5	-	TRBJ1-2	-	CASSYIFDRGGYTF	TGTGCCAGCAGTTACATCTTTGACAGAGGCGGCTACACCTTC
TRBV7-2	once	TRBJ2-1	-	CASSPARDSYNEQFF	TGTGCCAGCAGCCCTGCCAGGGATTCCTACAATGAGCAGTTCTTC
TRBV20-1	-	TRBJ2-7	-	CSARDRGTLYF	TGCAGTGCTAGAGATAGAGGGACACTGTACTTC
TRBV7-9	once	TRBJ2-1	TRBD2	CASSLTGGTYNEQFF	TGTGCCAGCAGCTTGACGGGGGGGACATACAATGAGCAGTTCTTC
TRBV25-1	-	TRBJ2-7	-	CASSEGARVGEQYF	TGTGCCAGCAGTGAGGGGGCGAGGGTGGGGGAGCAGTACTTC
TRBV19	once	TRBJ1-2	-	CASTWGDGYTF	TGTGCCAGTACTTGGGGAGACGGCTACACCTTC
TRBV29-1	-	TRBJ1-2	TRBD1	CSVERQGSDYGYTF	TGCAGCGTTGAAAGACAGGGGAGTGACTATGGCTACACCTTC
TRBV2	-	TRBJ2-6	-	CASSDGRSGANVLTF	TGTGCCAGCAGTGACGGTAGATCCGGGGCCAACGTCCTGACTTTC
TRBV6-5	-	TRBJ2-7	TRBD2	CASSLTSGRYEQYF	TGTGCCAGCAGCCTAACTAGCGGGAGGTACGAGCAGTACTTC
TRBV30	-	TRBJ1-1	-	CAWSFGAEAFF	TGTGCCTGGAGCTTCGGGGCTGAAGCTTTCTTT
TRBV4-1	-	TRBJ2-5	TRBD1	CASSPFGGTGSGETQYF	TGCGCCAGCAGCCCATTCGGCGGGACAGGGAGTGGCGAGACCCAGTACTTC
TRBV15	-	TRBJ1-1	-	CATSKDRMNTEAFF	TGTGCCACCAGCAAGGACAGAATGAACACTGAAGCTTTCTTT
TRBV7-9	few	TRBJ2-2	TRBD2	CASSLVPGLEDTGELFF	TGTGCCAGCAGCTTAGTGCCGGGACTAGAGGACACCGGGGAGCTGTTTTTT
TRBV6-6	-	TRBJ1-5	-	CASSHQRGQPQHF	TGTGCCAGCAGCCATCAAAGAGGTCAGCCCCAGCATTTT
TRBV4-1	once	TRBJ2-1	-	CASSRDPGFQFF	TGCGCCAGCAGCCGCGACCCGGGATTCCAGTTCTTC
TRBV21-1	-	TRBJ2-1	-	CASSKGRGWSPYNEQFF	TGTGCCAGCAGCAAAGGGAGGGGCTGGAGCCCCTACAATGAGCAGTTCTTC
TRBV10-3	-	TRBJ2-3	TRBD1	CAISPSDRATDTQYF	TGTGCCATCAGTCCGTCGGACAGGGCCACAGATACGCAGTATTTT
TRBV5-1	-	TRBJ2-5	TRBD1	CASSLEGQGAPETQYF	TGCGCCAGCAGCTTGGAGGGACAGGGGGCCCCGGAGACCCAGTACTTC
TRBV7-9	-	TRBJ2-5	-	CASSYSPGEVSVAGQTQYF	TGTGCCAGCAGCTACTCCCCAGGGGAGGTCTCAGTAGCGGGCCAGACCCAGTACTTC
TRBV4-2	-	TRBJ1-4	TRBD1	CASSQDPVEGAEKLFF	TGTGCCAGCAGCCAAGATCCCGTGGAGGGGGCGGAAAAACTGTTCTTT
TRBV2	few	TRBJ2-7	TRBD1	CASSGTGYYEQYF	TGTGCCAGCAGTGGGACAGGGTATTACGAGCAGTACTTC
TRBV11-2	-	TRBJ2-7	TRBD2	CASTRTGAGVNEQYF	TGTGCCAGCACCCGAACCGGAGCGGGGGTCAACGAGCAGTACTTC
TRBV5-4	-	TRBJ2-1	TRBD2	CASRAGGSHYNEQFF	TGTGCCAGCAGGGCGGGCGGGAGCCACTACAATGAGCAGTTCTTC
TRBV2	few	TRBJ2-7	-	CASSVDRGRTYEQYF	TGTGCCAGCAGTGTTGATCGGGGTCGGACCTACGAGCAGTACTTC
TRBV5-4	few	TRBJ2-1	TRBD2	CASSSASGRYNEQFF	TGTGCCAGCAGCTCTGCTAGCGGGAGATACAATGAGCAGTTCTTC
TRBV9	-	TRBJ2-1	-	CASSAGQSSYNEQFF	TGTGCCAGCAGCGCAGGACAGAGCTCCTACAATGAGCAGTTCTTC
TRBV30	-	TRBJ1-4	-	CAWSPQVDEKLFF	TGTGCCTGGAGTCCACAGGTGGATGAAAAACTGTTTTTT
TRBV4-1	few	TRBJ2-7	TRBD2	CASSQSPGLSGRFGQYF	TGCGCCAGCAGCCAAAGCCCTGGACTTAGCGGGAGGTTCGGGCAGTACTTC
TRBV30	once	TRBJ2-2	TRBD1	CAWSVRLGQGRAGELFF	TGTGCCTGGAGTGTACGTCTGGGACAGGGTCGCGCCGGGGAGCTGTTTTTT
TRBV6-5	-	TRBJ1-2	TRBD1	CASSRDRVHGYTF	TGTGCCAGCAGTAGGGACAGGGTTCATGGCTACACCTTC
TRBV6-5	few	TRBJ1-2	-	CASSVVANYGYTF	TGTGCCAGCAGTGTAGTGGCTAACTATGGCTACACCTTC
TRBV7-3	-	TRBJ2-3	-	CASSFGGPDTQYF	TGTGCCAGCAGCTTCGGGGGGCCAGATACGCAGTATTTT
TRBV27	-	TRBJ2-7	-	CASSGSSGYEQYF	TGTGCCAGCAGTGGGAGTTCGGGGTACGAGCAGTACTTC
TRBV5-4	once	TRBJ2-3	TRBD2	CASSLGAGGHGDTQYF	TGTGCCAGCAGCTTGGGCGCGGGGGGGCATGGAGATACGCAGTATTTT
TRBV30	-	TRBJ2-5	-	CAWSVVRETQYF	TGTGCCTGGAGTGTAGTGCGGGAGACCCAGTACTTC
TRBV5-6	-	TRBJ2-7	TRBD2	CASSLWAEGGREQYF	TGTGCCAGCAGCTTGTGGGCGGAGGGAGGGAGAGAGCAGTACTTC
TRBV18	-	TRBJ2-1	-	CASSPRTSSYNEQFF	TGTGCCAGCTCACCAAGGACAAGCTCCTACAATGAGCAGTTCTTC
TRBV29-1	-	TRBJ1-2	TRBD1	CSVPGQGEGGYTF	TGCAGCGTCCCGGGACAGGGTGAAGGTGGCTACACCTTC
TRBV19	-	TRBJ2-3	-	CASSINGQSSTDTQYF	TGTGCCAGTAGTATCAACGGACAGTCTAGCACAGATACGCAGTATTTT
TRBV9	-	TRBJ1-1	-	CASSRVGAYTEAFF	TGTGCCAGCAGCAGAGTGGGGGCGTACACTGAAGCTTTCTTT
TRBV6-5	-	TRBJ2-7	-	CASKPGGPTYEQYF	TGTGCCAGCAAGCCTGGCGGCCCCACCTACGAGCAGTACTTC
TRBV9	-	TRBJ2-1	TRBD2	CASNRLAANNEQFF	TGTGCCAGCAACAGACTAGCGGCAAACAATGAGCAGTTCTTC
TRBV21-1	-	TRBJ1-1	-	CASSHFQGQGRLEAFF	TGTGCCAGCAGCCACTTTCAAGGACAGGGCCGTCTTGAGGCTTTCTTT